Listed below are T cell receptor beta chains from one sample, sequenced in a study of blood T cell repertoires in COVID-19. The repertoire was sequenced with immunoSEQ multiplex PCR; TCRdb's copy has only in-frame clones and lacks some. This table has tens of thousands of clones, around 92% appearing once. The source material was peripheral blood. These receptor sequences come from a man aged 45-60 years with active COVID-19. Each CDR3 is given with its conserved first and last residue. Fields, in order: CDR3 protein, CDR3 DNA, J gene, clone size, D gene, CDR3 length, V gene. A D gene is named only where the DNA matches it firmly. A clone size is listed for some rows: how often the clone was seen (once, few, many), or a class if it is expanded.

CDR3: CASSSRGQYSYEQYF
DNA: TGTGCCAGCAGCTCCCGAGGACAGTACTCCTACGAGCAGTACTTC
J: TRBJ2-7
size: few
D: -
length: 15
V: TRBV7-9

CDR3: CATRLRFDPSGFF
DNA: TGTGCCACCCGACTGCGTTTCGACCCTTCCGGTTTCTTT
J: TRBJ1-1
size: -
D: -
length: 13
V: TRBV24-1

CDR3: CASSLQETQYF
DNA: TGTGCCAGCAGCCTGCAAGAGACCCAGTACTTC
J: TRBJ2-5
size: -
D: -
length: 11
V: TRBV5-6

CDR3: CASSLVPGINSYNEQFF
DNA: TGTGCCAGCAGCTTGGTACCCGGGATCAACTCCTACAATGAGCAGTTCTTC
J: TRBJ2-1
size: once
D: -
length: 17
V: TRBV5-8

CDR3: CASSVGGRSYGYTF
DNA: TGTGCCAGCAGCGTAGGGGGCAGGTCCTATGGCTACACCTTC
J: TRBJ1-2
size: -
D: -
length: 14
V: TRBV9

CDR3: CASRRLTEQYF
DNA: TGTGCCAGCAGGCGACTTACCGAGCAGTACTTC
J: TRBJ2-7
size: few
D: -
length: 11
V: TRBV11-2

CDR3: CASRPKQGALNSPLHF
DNA: TGTGCCAGTAGGCCCAAGCAGGGGGCCTTAAATTCACCCCTCCACTTT
J: TRBJ1-6
size: -
D: TRBD1
length: 16
V: TRBV19

CDR3: CASSHIDEQFF
DNA: TGTGCCAGCAGCCATATCGATGAGCAGTTCTTC
J: TRBJ2-1
size: once
D: -
length: 11
V: TRBV3-1/TRBV3-2

CDR3: CASSLAGGGQPQHF
DNA: TGTGCCAGCAGCTTAGCAGGGGGTGGTCAGCCCCAGCATTTT
J: TRBJ1-5
size: -
D: -
length: 14
V: TRBV7-2

CDR3: CASSDLQGNRGGGEAFF
DNA: TGTGCCAGCAGCGACCTCCAGGGCAACCGAGGGGGTGGTGAAGCTTTCTTT
J: TRBJ1-1
size: -
D: -
length: 17
V: TRBV5-8

CDR3: CASSPGRNEQFF
DNA: TGTGCCAGCAGTCCAGGGAGGAATGAGCAGTTCTTC
J: TRBJ2-1
size: -
D: -
length: 12
V: TRBV28

CDR3: CASSPRVTASTSGGPDTQYF
DNA: TGTGCCAGCTCACCACGCGTTACCGCATCAACTAGCGGGGGGCCAGATACGCAGTATTTT
J: TRBJ2-3
size: once
D: TRBD2
length: 20
V: TRBV18

CDR3: CASRPGGYNEQFF
DNA: TGTGCCAGCAGACCGGGGGGTTACAATGAGCAGTTCTTC
J: TRBJ2-1
size: -
D: TRBD2
length: 13
V: TRBV5-4

CDR3: CASSWGTQLAGGQETQYF
DNA: TGTGCCAGCAGCTGGGGGACCCAACTAGCGGGGGGCCAAGAGACCCAGTACTTC
J: TRBJ2-5
size: -
D: TRBD2
length: 18
V: TRBV5-5

CDR3: CASSMGDPRSFGYTF
DNA: TGTGCCAGTAGTATGGGCGACCCCCGGTCCTTTGGCTACACCTTC
J: TRBJ1-2
size: -
D: -
length: 15
V: TRBV19

CDR3: CAISEIAGVGYNEQFF
DNA: TGTGCCATTTCGGAGATAGCGGGAGTGGGTTACAATGAGCAGTTCTTC
J: TRBJ2-1
size: -
D: TRBD2
length: 16
V: TRBV10-3

CDR3: CASSPQDRGVVYGYTF
DNA: TGTGCCAGCTCACCACAAGACAGGGGAGTTGTTTATGGCTACACCTTC
J: TRBJ1-2
size: -
D: TRBD1
length: 16
V: TRBV18

CDR3: CASSLGIGGGRHGYTF
DNA: TGTGCCAGCAGTTTGGGGATAGGAGGGGGCAGGCATGGCTACACCTTC
J: TRBJ1-2
size: -
D: TRBD1
length: 16
V: TRBV28

CDR3: CASSAQTGVSEKLFF
DNA: TGTGCCAGCAGTGCCCAGACAGGGGTCAGTGAAAAACTGTTTTTT
J: TRBJ1-4
size: -
D: TRBD1
length: 15
V: TRBV2

CDR3: CASSIYGGLGNQPQHF
DNA: TGTGCCAGCAGTATCTACGGGGGTTTGGGCAATCAGCCCCAGCATTTT
J: TRBJ1-5
size: -
D: -
length: 16
V: TRBV6-2/TRBV6-3

CDR3: CASSISDRTNQPQHF
DNA: TGTGCCAGTAGTATCTCAGACAGGACGAATCAGCCCCAGCATTTT
J: TRBJ1-5
size: -
D: -
length: 15
V: TRBV19

CDR3: CSVVAGGPYEQFF
DNA: TGCAGCGTTGTGGCGGGGGGGCCGTATGAGCAGTTCTTC
J: TRBJ2-1
size: -
D: TRBD2
length: 13
V: TRBV29-1

CDR3: CASSQGRVTEAFF
DNA: TGTGCCAGCAGCCAAGGGCGGGTCACTGAAGCTTTCTTT
J: TRBJ1-1
size: -
D: -
length: 13
V: TRBV3-1/TRBV3-2

CDR3: CASSQDPDRGIGTDTQYF
DNA: TGTGCCAGCAGCCAAGATCCGGACAGGGGGATTGGCACAGATACGCAGTATTTT
J: TRBJ2-3
size: -
D: TRBD1
length: 18
V: TRBV4-2

CDR3: CASSRWGGVSYNEQFF
DNA: TGTGCCAGCAGCCGCTGGGGAGGAGTCTCCTACAATGAGCAGTTCTTC
J: TRBJ2-1
size: -
D: -
length: 16
V: TRBV4-2

CDR3: CASSPGAAGELFF
DNA: TGTGCCAGCTCACCGGGGGCTGCCGGGGAGCTGTTTTTT
J: TRBJ2-2
size: -
D: -
length: 13
V: TRBV18

CDR3: CASSPGTGMNEKLFF
DNA: TGTGCCAGCAGCCCCGGGACAGGGATGAATGAAAAACTGTTTTTT
J: TRBJ1-4
size: once
D: TRBD1
length: 15
V: TRBV7-9

CDR3: CASSSTGGYEQYF
DNA: TGTGCCAGCAGCTCCACAGGGGGGTACGAGCAGTACTTC
J: TRBJ2-7
size: -
D: TRBD1
length: 13
V: TRBV7-2

CDR3: CASSLVWGAETQYF
DNA: TGTGCCAGCAGCTTAGTATGGGGCGCGGAGACCCAGTACTTC
J: TRBJ2-5
size: -
D: -
length: 14
V: TRBV11-2

CDR3: CASSVSGRFAGELFF
DNA: TGTGCCAGCAGTGTAAGCGGGCGGTTTGCCGGGGAGCTGTTTTTT
J: TRBJ2-2
size: -
D: -
length: 15
V: TRBV2

CDR3: CASSFSGSYTF
DNA: TGTGCCAGCAGTTTCTCGGGAAGCTACACCTTC
J: TRBJ1-2
size: -
D: -
length: 11
V: TRBV28

CDR3: CASSPLARWRGSGELFF
DNA: TGTGCCAGCTCACCCTTGGCGCGATGGAGGGGCTCCGGGGAGCTGTTTTTT
J: TRBJ2-2
size: -
D: -
length: 17
V: TRBV18

CDR3: CASSQHAGNSGRSDTQYF
DNA: TGCGCCAGCAGCCAACACGCCGGGAATAGCGGGAGGTCAGATACGCAGTATTTT
J: TRBJ2-3
size: -
D: TRBD2
length: 18
V: TRBV4-1

CDR3: CASSVTGRETQYF
DNA: TGTGCCAGCAGCGTGACAGGTCGGGAGACCCAGTACTTC
J: TRBJ2-5
size: -
D: -
length: 13
V: TRBV9

CDR3: CASSWTSGGVETQYF
DNA: TGTGCCAGCAGCTGGACTAGCGGGGGTGTCGAGACCCAGTACTTC
J: TRBJ2-5
size: -
D: TRBD2
length: 15
V: TRBV7-6

CDR3: CASSEGLGSSYNEQFF
DNA: TGCGCCAGCAGTGAGGGGCTGGGGAGCTCCTACAATGAGCAGTTCTTC
J: TRBJ2-1
size: -
D: -
length: 16
V: TRBV10-2

CDR3: CASSLGAAQRSYEQYF
DNA: TGCGCCAGCAGTCTAGGGGCAGCTCAACGCTCCTACGAGCAGTACTTC
J: TRBJ2-7
size: -
D: -
length: 16
V: TRBV4-1

CDR3: CASSQGTGGHSPLHF
DNA: TGCGCCAGCAGCCAGGGTACAGGGGGGCATTCACCCCTCCACTTT
J: TRBJ1-6
size: once
D: TRBD1
length: 15
V: TRBV4-3

CDR3: CASGLTGSSYEQYF
DNA: TGTGCTAGTGGTTTGACGGGGAGCTCCTACGAGCAGTACTTC
J: TRBJ2-7
size: -
D: -
length: 14
V: TRBV12-5

CDR3: CASSTSGGSYNEQFF
DNA: TGTGCCAGCAGCACTAGCGGCGGCTCCTACAATGAGCAGTTCTTC
J: TRBJ2-1
size: -
D: TRBD2
length: 15
V: TRBV7-9

CDR3: CASITPLNTEAFF
DNA: TGTGCCAGTATTACACCACTGAACACTGAAGCTTTCTTT
J: TRBJ1-1
size: -
D: -
length: 13
V: TRBV28

CDR3: CASSMVLAGGSSYNEQFF
DNA: TGTGCCAGTAGTATGGTCCTAGCGGGAGGGAGCTCCTACAATGAGCAGTTCTTC
J: TRBJ2-1
size: -
D: TRBD2
length: 18
V: TRBV19

CDR3: CASSRPGTGVDGYTF
DNA: TGTGCCAGCAGTCGTCCCGGGACAGGGGTCGATGGCTACACCTTC
J: TRBJ1-2
size: -
D: TRBD1
length: 15
V: TRBV6-5

CDR3: CSASRWTSQETQYF
DNA: TGCAGTGCTAGTCGTTGGACTTCACAAGAGACCCAGTACTTC
J: TRBJ2-5
size: -
D: -
length: 14
V: TRBV20-1

CDR3: CATSRGAGTGWYEQYF
DNA: TGTGCCACCAGCAGAGGAGCCGGGACAGGGTGGTACGAGCAGTACTTC
J: TRBJ2-7
size: -
D: TRBD1
length: 16
V: TRBV15

CDR3: CASSPRQGARGYTF
DNA: TGTGCCAGCAGCCCACGACAGGGGGCGCGGGGCTACACCTTC
J: TRBJ1-2
size: -
D: TRBD1
length: 14
V: TRBV7-3

CDR3: CATSRDPGNTGELFF
DNA: TGTGCCACCAGCAGAGATCCGGGGAACACCGGGGAGCTGTTTTTT
J: TRBJ2-2
size: -
D: -
length: 15
V: TRBV15

CDR3: CASSIPPGLAGGDTQYF
DNA: TGTGCCAGCAGCATACCTCCTGGACTAGCGGGGGGGGATACGCAGTATTTT
J: TRBJ2-3
size: -
D: TRBD2
length: 17
V: TRBV7-9

CDR3: CSAKGSGGYNEQFF
DNA: TGCAGCGCGAAGGGTTCGGGGGGGTACAATGAGCAGTTCTTC
J: TRBJ2-1
size: once
D: TRBD2
length: 14
V: TRBV29-1

CDR3: CASTQGENQPQHF
DNA: TGTGCCAGCACACAGGGGGAAAATCAGCCCCAGCATTTT
J: TRBJ1-5
size: -
D: TRBD1
length: 13
V: TRBV10-3

CDR3: CARSFSAFF
DNA: TGTGCCAGAAGCTTCTCTGCTTTCTTT
J: TRBJ1-1
size: -
D: -
length: 9
V: TRBV7-5

CDR3: CASSLLQGAEYSNQPQHF
DNA: TGTGCCAGCAGCTTACTACAGGGGGCTGAATATAGCAATCAGCCCCAGCATTTT
J: TRBJ1-5
size: once
D: TRBD1
length: 18
V: TRBV7-8

CDR3: CASSSSRGRLGETQYF
DNA: TGTGCCAGCAGCTCATCAAGGGGGAGATTAGGGGAGACCCAGTACTTC
J: TRBJ2-5
size: -
D: -
length: 16
V: TRBV28

CDR3: CASNLGAGTNEQFF
DNA: TGTGCCAGTAACCTGGGGGCAGGAACGAATGAGCAGTTCTTC
J: TRBJ2-1
size: once
D: -
length: 14
V: TRBV19

CDR3: CASSPAGGSYEQYF
DNA: TGTGCCAGCAGCCCGGCGGGGGGTTCCTACGAGCAGTACTTC
J: TRBJ2-7
size: -
D: TRBD2
length: 14
V: TRBV4-2

CDR3: CASGLEGGDTQYF
DNA: TGTGCTAGTGGTTTGGAAGGGGGAGATACGCAGTATTTT
J: TRBJ2-3
size: -
D: -
length: 13
V: TRBV12-5

CDR3: CASTLEAGVRLSYEQYF
DNA: TGTGCCAGCACCCTAGAAGCGGGGGTCCGCTTATCGTACGAGCAGTACTTC
J: TRBJ2-7
size: -
D: TRBD2
length: 17
V: TRBV2

CDR3: CASSLNRVGYGYTF
DNA: TGTGCCAGCAGCTTAAACAGGGTGGGCTATGGCTACACCTTC
J: TRBJ1-2
size: -
D: -
length: 14
V: TRBV5-6

CDR3: CASRDTSEQYF
DNA: TGCGCCAGCAGGGACACGAGCGAGCAGTACTTC
J: TRBJ2-7
size: -
D: -
length: 11
V: TRBV5-1